The next 13 T cell receptor beta chains were all read from a single sample in a study of regulatory T cells in long-lasting Graves disease. Described time point: persistent/refractory GD, antithyroid drugs over 5 years with positive TRAb. PBMC-derived RNA was used for the TCR library. Building the TCR beta libraries relied on iRepertoire HTBI primers, and CDR3 regions underwent Arm-PCR. TCRdb processed the multiplex PCR reads anew with MiXCR; each CDR3 protein has one entry. The sample yields 300,000 to 500,000 distinct CDR3 sequences, less than 25% seen once. Specimen: peripheral blood mononuclear cells (PBMCs), collected when the disease was refractory, from a patient treated with antithyroid drugs. Receptors were obtained from a female donor with Graves disease.

V is TRBV4-2 and J is TRBJ1-2, with TRBD1 matching over 9 bases. Germline V gives CDR1 LGHNA, CDR2 YNFKEQ. V gave up 8 bases and J gave up 2 bases; unmatched junction bases: 12. CDR3 length: 16 amino acids. In nucleotides, the CDR3 is TGTGCCAGCCGGTTGGACGGTGGGACAGGGAACTATGGCTACACCTTC. It specifies CASRLDGGTGNYGYTF.

The chain combines TRBV5-1 with TRBJ2-1, with D perhaps TRBD2 (6 bases). This CDR3 has 15 amino acids. In germline, CDR1 is SGHRS, CDR2 YFSETQ. Trimming stripped 3 bases from V and 7 bases from J, with 17 bases between. CDR3 nucleotide sequence: TGCGCCAGCAGCTCACCTTCGGGGGTAATGAATGAGCAGTTCTTC. It yields the protein CASSSPSGVMNEQFF.

At least ten counts were recorded for this clonotype. The V gene is TRBV7-2, the J gene TRBJ2-7; TRBD2 aligns across 7 bases. The V segment lost 6 bases and the J segment 1 base; nucleotides outside the gene matches: 6. Germline-derived CDR1 and CDR2 are SGHTA and FQGNSA. The CDR3 totals 14 residues. The CDR3 is CASSATSSSYEQYF. The CDR3 region has the DNA TGTGCCAGCAGTGCGACTAGCTCTTCCTACGAGCAGTACTTC.

The genes are TRBV7-2 and TRBJ1-5; no reliable D call. Germline lookup yields CDR1 SGHTA and CDR2 FQGNSA. CDR3 length equals 15 residues. V was cut by 8 bases and J by 0 bases, with 14 bases left in between. The CDR3 loop is CASDNGWYSNQPQHF. CDR3 DNA: TGTGCCAGCGACAATGGTTGGTATAGCAATCAGCCCCAGCATTTT.

Comments on this clonotype: A much larger clone lies one base from this, so it may be a read error. The rearrangement uses TRBV12-3 or TRBV12-4 and TRBJ1-6, with 9 bases identical to TRBD1. The V gene end was trimmed by 4 bases and the J gene end by 8 bases; junction bases not matched to a gene: 9. The CDR3 has 16 residues. Written as DNA, the CDR3 is TGTGCCAGCAGTTCGCCCGGACAGGGGCCTGATTCACCCCTCCACTTT. Its protein product is CASSSPGQGPDSPLHF.

This clonotype was seen many times. This chain links TRBV12-3 or TRBV12-4 with TRBJ1-2, with 11 bases matching TRBD1. V shed 8 bases, J shed 8 bases, and the junction held 10 bases outside the gene matches. This CDR3 contains 14 residues. CDR3: CASQLLGTGGGYTF. The CDR3 DNA is TGTGCCAGCCAGCTTCTGGGGACAGGGGGAGGCTACACCTTC.

This clonotype was found many times. The rearrangement joins TRBV6-5 to TRBJ2-7; D not certain. The germline V and J ends were trimmed by 2 bases and 3 bases, with 5 bases remaining between them. Germline V gene data show CDR1 as MNHEY and CDR2 as SVGAGI. The CDR3 consists of 12 residues. The DNA for the CDR3 is TGTGCCAGCAGTTACACCTACTACGAGCAGTACTTC. It encodes CASSYTYYEQYF.

This clonotype was observed many times. The chain combines TRBV20-1 with TRBJ1-4; D gene unclear. Germline CDR1 DFQATT, CDR2 SNEGSKA (reference sequence). The CDR3 length is 14 residues. The germline V and J ends were trimmed by 6 bases and 6 bases, with 17 bases remaining between them. The CDR3 loop reads CSAQQKDEYEKLFF. The CDR3 coding sequence is TGCAGTGCCCAACAAAAGGATGAGTATGAAAAACTGTTTTTT.

In this sample, this clonotype turned up a few times. The rearrangement links TRBV6-5 to TRBJ1-4; D gene uncertain. CDR1 and CDR2 from the germline V gene are MNHEY and SVGAGI. There are 15 residues in the CDR3. Trimming pared 4 bases from V and 2 bases from J, leaving 11 bases between. The chain's CDR3 is CASSLRSLTNEKLFF. The CDR3 nucleotides read TGTGCCAGCAGTTTACGGTCCTTGACTAATGAAAAACTGTTTTTT.

This clonotype came up many times. The rearrangement joins TRBV7-2 to TRBJ2-5; TRBD2 agrees at 11 bases. V shed 5 bases, J shed 7 bases, and the junction held 12 bases outside the gene matches. The V gene's germline CDR1 is SGHTA and CDR2 FQGNSA. The CDR3 has 16 amino acids. DNA of the CDR3: TGTGCCAGCAGCCCTGGGCCCTTAGCGGGAGGGGCGACCCAGTACTTC. It specifies CASSPGPLAGGATQYF.

In this sample, this clonotype turned up many times. The chain has TRBV7-6 and TRBJ1-1; D is unresolved. The CDR3 totals 13 residues. Trimming stripped 1 base from V and 1 base from J, with 4 bases between. Per the germline V gene, CDR1 is SGHVS and CDR2 is FNYEAQ. The CDR3 reads CASSLEANTEAFF. CDR3 coding DNA: TGTGCCAGCAGCTTAGAGGCGAACACTGAAGCTTTCTTT.

The chain is built from TRBV28 and TRBJ1-2, with 7 bases matching TRBD1. Losses at the gene ends were 7 bases for V and 6 bases for J; bases not matched to a gene: 14. CDR1 is MDHEN, CDR2 SYDVKM, per germline. The CDR3 is made up of 15 amino acids. The CDR3 loop reads CASKEAVWTGDGYTF. The CDR3 DNA follows: TGTGCCAGCAAGGAGGCGGTATGGACAGGAGATGGCTACACCTTC.

This clonotype was seen repeatedly, ten times or more. The chain carries TRBV24-1 and TRBJ1-2, with 9 nucleotides matching TRBD1. CDR1 KGHDR and CDR2 SFDVKD come from the germline V gene. V gave up 4 bases and J gave up 8 bases; unmatched junction bases: 10. The CDR3 has 15 residues. Here the CDR3 reads CATSEETGGVLGYTF. The CDR3 nucleotides read TGTGCCACCAGTGAAGAGACAGGGGGGGTTTTGGGCTACACCTTC.